Below, 4 T cell receptor beta chains from the same sample are listed, as sequenced in a study of blood T cell repertoires in COVID-19. The assay was immunoSEQ multiplex PCR, and TCRdb's table has in-frame clones only and misses some. The profile covers 150,000 to 250,000 clones, with about 90% appearing a single time and 2% to 2.5% taken by the ten largest. The sequenced sample was PBMCs or T cells enriched from blood (not recorded which). These receptors originate from a woman between 25 and 40 years old who had recovered from COVID-19.

DNA of the CDR3: TGTGCCAGCTCACCACCGGGACCCAGGGGTGAAAAACTGTTTTTT. The encoded protein is CASSPPGPRGEKLFF. This chain joins TRBV18 and TRBJ1-4; possible D gene TRBD1, 6 bases. The CDR3 loop spans 15 amino acids. V gave up 0 bases and J gave up 7 bases, with 12 bases separating them. CDR1 is KGHSH and CDR2 is LQKENI in the germline V gene.

This rearrangement joins TRBV19 to TRBJ1-5; 9 bases fit TRBD1. Germline lookup yields CDR1 LNHDA and CDR2 SQIVND (reference sequence). The V segment lost 6 bases and the J segment 2 bases; nucleotides outside the gene matches: 8. The CDR3 sequence is 16 residues long. The CDR3 DNA reads as TGTGCCAGTAGAAGGGACAGGGCTGGTGGCAATCAGCCCCAGCATTTT. Its protein product is CASRRDRAGGNQPQHF. Full variable domain (outside the CDR3, taken from reference TRBV19 and TRBJ1-5): DGGITQSPKYLFRKEGQNVTLSCEQNLNHDAMYWYRQDPGQGLRLIYYSQIVNDFQKGDIAEGYSVSREKKESFPLTVTSAQKNPTAFYLCASRRDRAGGNQPQHFGDGTRLSIL.

The J gene is TRBJ1-1, the V gene TRBV9; D possibly corresponds to TRBD1 (6 bases). The length of the CDR3 is 14 residues. The V gene's germline CDR1 is SGDLS and CDR2 YYNGEE. V shed 0 bases and J shed 5 bases, with 11 bases lying between them. The CDR3 spells CASSVAGAFTEAFF. Here the CDR3 DNA reads TGTGCCAGCAGCGTAGCAGGGGCCTTTACTGAAGCTTTCTTT.

The rearrangement uses TRBV27 and TRBJ1-6; unclear D gene. Germline CDR1 and CDR2: MNHEY and SMNVEV (reference sequence). The CDR3 has 13 residues. The germline V and J ends were trimmed by 3 bases and 12 bases, with 12 bases remaining between them. The CDR3 DNA sequence: TGTGCCAGCAGTTTGGTGGGCGATCGACCCCTCCACTTT. This translates into CASSLVGDRPLHF.